A single sample gave rise to the 14 T cell receptor beta chains below, sequenced in a study of blood T cells in healthy people across ages. It was with a sample-barcoded 5' primer and a J-beta primer mix that a second PCR of about 6 to 12 cycles was run. A single record per CDR3 protein comes from TCRdb applying MiXCR to the 5' RACE reads. The table lists some 860,000 distinct CDR3 sequences, roughly 56% of them singletons, with 20% to 30% in the top ten. Sample: blood. The source is a man aged 35 to 55 in good health.

J is TRBJ1-2 and V is TRBV5-6, with a weak D call TRBD1 (5 bases). V lost 2 bases, J lost 5 bases, and 19 bases lay in between. The CDR3 has 16 residues. Germline V lookup: CDR1 SGHDT, CDR2 YYEEEE. CDR3: CASSFGTAAGVYGYTF. The CDR3 DNA reads as TGTGCCAGCAGCTTCGGGACGGCCGCCGGTGTTTATGGCTACACCTTC.

The chain couples TRBV6-5 to TRBJ2-3; 9 bases line up with TRBD2. CDR1 and CDR2 (germline): MNHEY, SVGAGI. The CDR3 extends over 18 amino acids. The V gene end was trimmed by 0 bases and the J gene end by 1 base; junction bases not matched to a gene: 8. The CDR3 bases are TGTGCCAGCAGTTACTCAGGGGATAGGACTAGCGGCACAGATACGCAGTATTTT. The encoded protein is CASSYSGDRTSGTDTQYF.

This clonotype showed up just a few times. V usage is TRBV4-1 and J usage is TRBJ2-7; 7 bases agree with TRBD1. Trimming took 1 base from V and 3 from J; bases not matched to a gene: 3. CDR3 size: 14 residues. Germline CDR1 reads MGHRA; CDR2 reads YSYEKL. In DNA, the CDR3 is TGCGCCAGCAGCCAAGTGGGACAGATCTACGAGCAGTACTTC. Protein product: CASSQVGQIYEQYF.

V usage is TRBV20-1 and J usage is TRBJ1-2; D ambiguous. The germline CDR1 and CDR2 sequences are DFQATT and SNEGSKA (reference sequence). Trimming took off 8 bases at V and 4 bases at J, with 17 bases between the two ends. CDR3 length equals 13 residues. CDR3 coding DNA: TGCAGTTTTAAACCGGAATTTGGCTATGGCTACACCTTC. Protein: CSFKPEFGYGYTF.

The sample holds a few counts of this clonotype. The genes are TRBV2 and TRBJ2-2; D call uncertain. Germline V gene data show CDR1 as SNHLY and CDR2 as FYNNEI. Deletions cut 3 bases from V and 7 bases from J, with 3 bases between. The length of the CDR3 is 11 residues. CDR3 coding DNA: TGTGCCAGCAGTGAGTACGGGGAGCTGTTTTTT. Protein product: CASSEYGELFF.

This clonotype was observed a few times. This sequence joins TRBV7-3 and TRBJ2-4; TRBD2 might be the D (6 bases). The CDR3 length is 17 residues. Germline CDR1 and CDR2: SGHTA and FQGTGA. Trimming cost V 1 base and J 4 bases, with 17 bases left between them. This chain's CDR3 is CASSLIGGANLKNIQYF. CDR3 in DNA: TGTGCCAGCAGCTTAATCGGAGGGGCAAACCTAAAAAACATTCAGTACTTC. Filled out from reference TRBV7-3 and TRBJ2-4, the complete variable domain reads GAGVSQTPSNKVTEKGKYVELRCDPISGHTALYWYRQSLGQGPEFLIYFQGTGAADDSGLPNDRFFAVRPEGSVSTLKIQRTERGDSAVYLCASSLIGGANLKNIQYFGAGTRLSVL.

This clonotype was observed a few times. The chain links TRBV28 to TRBJ2-5; 9 bases are shared with TRBD1. With V trimmed by 4 bases and J by 4 bases, 10 bases remained unmatched. Germline CDR1 and CDR2: MDHEN and SYDVKM. The CDR3 spans 16 residues. CDR3 sequence: CASSSTPGTGIETQYF. CDR3 DNA: TGTGCCAGCAGTTCAACCCCCGGGACAGGGATAGAGACCCAGTACTTC.

The chain recombines TRBV25-1 with TRBJ2-1; a possible D gene is TRBD1 (5 bases). The CDR3 loop spans 12 amino acids. With 2 bases removed from V and 12 bases from J, the gap between germline ends came to 11 bases. Germline lookup yields CDR1 MGHDK and CDR2 SYGVNS. CDR3 region: CASSEGAGGQFF. CDR3 in DNA: TGTGCCAGCAGTGAAGGGGCTGGCGGGCAGTTCTTC. The whole variable domain, remainder taken from reference TRBV25-1 and TRBJ2-1, is EADIYQTPRYLVIGTGKKITLECSQTMGHDKMYWYQQDPGMELHLIHYSYGVNSTEKGDLSSESTVSRIRTEHFPLTLESARPSHTSQYLCASSEGAGGQFFGPGTRLTVL.

This clonotype came up a few times. The chain couples TRBV13 to TRBJ2-4, with 11 bases lining up with TRBD2. The V gene end was trimmed by 6 bases and the J gene end by 5 bases; junction bases not matched to a gene: 15. CDR3 length: 18 amino acids. CDR1 PRHDT and CDR2 FYEKMQ come from the germline V gene (reference sequence). In DNA form, the CDR3 reads TGTGCCAGCAGTCTCGTAGCGGGAGGGGGCACACCCCAAAACATTCAGTACTTC. As protein: CASSLVAGGGTPQNIQYF.

This chain connects TRBV11-3 to TRBJ2-4; TRBD1 or TRBD2 may be the D gene (5 bases each). Germline CDR1 reads SGHNT; CDR2 reads YENEEA. CDR3 length equals 14 residues. Trimming took 0 bases from V and 7 from J, leaving 10 bases between them. CDR3 protein: CASSLEAGDNIQYF. Here the CDR3 DNA reads TGTGCCAGCAGCTTAGAGGCCGGGGACAACATTCAGTACTTC. The full variable domain, completed using reference TRBV11-3 and TRBJ2-4, is EAGVVQSPRYKIIEKKQPVAFWCNPISGHNTLYWYLQNLGQGPELLIRYENEEAVDDSQLPKDRFSAERLKGVDSTLKIQPAELGDSAVYLCASSLEAGDNIQYFGAGTRLSVL.

The V call is TRBV15, the J call TRBJ2-5; TRBD2 aligns across 8 bases. Unmatched junction bases numbered 7, after V lost 2 bases and J lost 2 bases. Germline V gene data show CDR1 as LNHNV and CDR2 as YYDKDF (reference sequence). This CDR3 spans 16 amino acids. This CDR3 is CATSRIPGTSQETQYF. The CDR3 nucleotides are TGTGCCACCAGCAGAATACCAGGGACTAGTCAAGAGACCCAGTACTTC.

J is TRBJ2-5 and V is TRBV20-1; TRBD2 matches at 13 bases. J gave up 5 bases and V 1 base, and 13 bases lay outside the gene matches. CDR1 and CDR2 from the germline V gene are DFQATT and SNEGSKA (reference sequence). The CDR3 contains 18 residues. CDR3 in amino acids: CSARAGLAGPYPGETQYF. CDR3 bases: TGCAGTGCTAGAGCGGGACTAGCGGGACCCTACCCGGGGGAGACCCAGTACTTC.

This clonotype appeared a few times. The chain employs TRBV20-1 and TRBJ2-3; D is undetermined. This CDR3 spans 12 amino acids. Trimming took off 2 bases at V and 9 bases at J, with 12 bases between the two ends. Per germline, CDR1 DFQATT and CDR2 SNEGSKA (reference sequence). The CDR3 loop reads CSARLVVGTQYF. CDR3 sequence (DNA): TGCAGTGCTAGATTGGTCGTAGGAACGCAGTATTTT.

This clonotype showed up just a few times. V is TRBV7-9 and J is TRBJ1-2, with 10 bases aligning to TRBD1. J lost 4 bases, V lost 4 bases, and 6 bases had no gene match. Germline V gives CDR1 SEHNR, CDR2 FQNEAQ (reference sequence). CDR3 length equals 15 residues. The CDR3 DNA follows: TGTGCCAGCAGCTCCCTGGACAGGGGGGTCTATGGCTACACCTTC. It translates to CASSSLDRGVYGYTF. Together with reference TRBV7-9 and TRBJ1-2, the CDR3 gives the full variable domain: DTGVSQNPRHKITKRGQNVTFRCDPISEHNRLYWYRQTLGQGPEFLTYFQNEAQLEKSRLLSDRFSAERPKGSFSTLEIQRTEQGDSAMYLCASSSLDRGVYGYTFGSGTRLTVV.